A selection of T cell receptor beta chains follows, all from one sample in a study of CD8 T cells in Susac syndrome. Via MiXCR, TCRdb re-called the immunoSEQ multiplex PCR reads, giving one row per CDR3 protein. The sample lists some 150,000 distinct CDR3 sequences; about 95% were seen once. Material: CD4+ T cells from PBMCs. The source is a human donor with Susac syndrome. The CDR3 runs from the conserved cysteine through the conserved F or W. Fields, in order: CDR3 protein, CDR3 DNA, clone size, D gene, J gene, V gene. The D gene is left open where the match is weak. Some rows have no size entry. The others give once, few or many, or a class for an expanded clone.

cdr3_aa: CASRGDRGMNTEAFF
cdr3_nt: TGTGCCAGCAGGGGGGACAGGGGCATGAACACTGAAGCTTTCTTT
clone_size: .
d_call: TRBD1
j_call: TRBJ1-1
v_call: TRBV12-3/TRBV12-4

cdr3_aa: CSVAKTYEQYF
cdr3_nt: TGCAGCGTTGCTAAGACCTACGAGCAGTACTTC
clone_size: .
d_call: .
j_call: TRBJ2-7
v_call: TRBV29-1

cdr3_aa: CSAGTATSRDTQYF
cdr3_nt: TGCAGTGCTGGTACGGCGACTAGCAGAGATACGCAGTATTTT
clone_size: .
d_call: TRBD2
j_call: TRBJ2-3
v_call: TRBV20-1

cdr3_aa: CASSSGGAVEAFF
cdr3_nt: TGTGCCAGCAGTTCAGGAGGGGCCGTTGAAGCTTTCTTT
clone_size: .
d_call: .
j_call: TRBJ1-1
v_call: TRBV12-3/TRBV12-4

cdr3_aa: CSASPLAGVGETQYF
cdr3_nt: TGCAGTGCTAGCCCGCTGGCGGGGGTCGGGGAGACCCAGTACTTC
clone_size: .
d_call: TRBD2
j_call: TRBJ2-5
v_call: TRBV20-1

cdr3_aa: CASMRDSSNTEAFF
cdr3_nt: TGCGCCAGCATGAGGGACAGCTCGAACACTGAAGCTTTCTTT
clone_size: .
d_call: TRBD1
j_call: TRBJ1-1
v_call: TRBV5-1

cdr3_aa: CASSESGGSPLHF
cdr3_nt: TGTGCCAGCAGTGAGTCGGGGGGTTCACCCCTCCACTTT
clone_size: .
d_call: .
j_call: TRBJ1-6
v_call: TRBV2

cdr3_aa: CSARVDRNTEAFF
cdr3_nt: TGCAGTGCTAGAGTCGACCGGAACACTGAAGCTTTCTTT
clone_size: .
d_call: .
j_call: TRBJ1-1
v_call: TRBV20-1

cdr3_aa: CASAPPLAGAWVTYNEQFF
cdr3_nt: TGTGCCTCCGCCCCACCCCTAGCGGGGGCTTGGGTGACCTACAATGAGCAGTTCTTC
clone_size: .
d_call: TRBD2
j_call: TRBJ2-1
v_call: TRBV7-9

cdr3_aa: CSAPIAGSTDTQYF
cdr3_nt: TGCAGTGCCCCCATAGCGGGGAGCACAGATACGCAGTATTTT
clone_size: .
d_call: TRBD2
j_call: TRBJ2-3
v_call: TRBV20-1

cdr3_aa: CASSLKSGLSYEQYF
cdr3_nt: TGTGCCAGCAGCTTGAAATCGGGGCTTTCCTACGAGCAGTACTTC
clone_size: .
d_call: .
j_call: TRBJ2-7
v_call: TRBV7-3

cdr3_aa: CSARGGAAYNEQFF
cdr3_nt: TGCAGTGCTAGAGGGGGGGCGGCGTACAATGAGCAGTTCTTC
clone_size: few
d_call: .
j_call: TRBJ2-1
v_call: TRBV20-1

cdr3_aa: CASSQQGGGTEAFF
cdr3_nt: TGTGCCAGCAGTCAACAGGGAGGAGGTACTGAAGCTTTCTTT
clone_size: .
d_call: .
j_call: TRBJ1-1
v_call: TRBV7-3

cdr3_aa: CASSTGLAGFGTQYF
cdr3_nt: TGTGCCAGCAGCACCGGACTAGCGGGGTTCGGTACGCAGTATTTT
clone_size: .
d_call: TRBD2
j_call: TRBJ2-3
v_call: TRBV6-5

cdr3_aa: CASSQETSTTGELFF
cdr3_nt: TGTGCCAGCAGCCAAGAGACTAGCACGACCGGGGAGCTGTTTTTT
clone_size: .
d_call: TRBD2
j_call: TRBJ2-2
v_call: TRBV4-2

cdr3_aa: CASSRTMNYGYTF
cdr3_nt: TGTGCCAGCAGCCGGACGATGAACTATGGCTACACCTTC
clone_size: once
d_call: .
j_call: TRBJ1-2
v_call: TRBV5-6

cdr3_aa: CASSPDLIQETQYF
cdr3_nt: TGTGCCAGCAGCCCGGACCTAATCCAAGAGACCCAGTACTTC
clone_size: .
d_call: .
j_call: TRBJ2-5
v_call: TRBV7-7

cdr3_aa: CASSLKTGEGYTF
cdr3_nt: TGCGCCAGCAGCTTGAAGACAGGGGAAGGCTACACCTTC
clone_size: .
d_call: TRBD1
j_call: TRBJ1-2
v_call: TRBV5-1

cdr3_aa: CASSLEGVFQETQYF
cdr3_nt: TGTGCCAGCAGCTTGGAAGGTGTCTTCCAAGAGACCCAGTACTTC
clone_size: .
d_call: .
j_call: TRBJ2-5
v_call: TRBV5-4

cdr3_aa: CSVVRGGTGELFF
cdr3_nt: TGCAGCGTTGTGCGGGGTGGGACCGGGGAGCTGTTTTTT
clone_size: .
d_call: .
j_call: TRBJ2-2
v_call: TRBV29-1

cdr3_aa: CSARDPNRDTEAFF
cdr3_nt: TGCAGTGCTAGAGATCCGAACCGGGACACTGAAGCTTTCTTT
clone_size: .
d_call: .
j_call: TRBJ1-1
v_call: TRBV20-1

cdr3_aa: CAWKPQGNYGYTF
cdr3_nt: TGTGCCTGGAAACCCCAGGGTAACTATGGCTACACCTTC
clone_size: .
d_call: .
j_call: TRBJ1-2
v_call: TRBV30

cdr3_aa: CASSQVRGWERGGKDTQYF
cdr3_nt: TGTGCCAGCAGCCAAGTCAGGGGTTGGGAGCGGGGCGGTAAAGATACGCAGTATTTT
clone_size: .
d_call: .
j_call: TRBJ2-3
v_call: TRBV3-1

cdr3_aa: CASSQYDNNEQFF
cdr3_nt: TGCGCCAGCAGTCAGTACGACAACAATGAGCAGTTCTTC
clone_size: .
d_call: .
j_call: TRBJ2-1
v_call: TRBV23-1

cdr3_aa: CASSQGLAGSGEQYF
cdr3_nt: TGTGCCAGCAGCCAAGGACTAGCGGGGTCTGGCGAGCAGTACTTC
clone_size: .
d_call: TRBD2
j_call: TRBJ2-7
v_call: TRBV4-2

cdr3_aa: CASSSGTGIGYTF
cdr3_nt: TGTGCCAGCAGCTCCGGGACAGGGATCGGCTACACCTTC
clone_size: .
d_call: TRBD1
j_call: TRBJ1-2
v_call: TRBV7-2

cdr3_aa: CASSQWGRGSNQPQHF
cdr3_nt: TGCGCCAGCAGTCAATGGGGCAGGGGAAGTAATCAGCCCCAGCATTTT
clone_size: .
d_call: .
j_call: TRBJ1-5
v_call: TRBV23-1

cdr3_aa: CASSQGLIYEQYF
cdr3_nt: TGTGCCAGCAGCCAAGGGCTTATCTACGAGCAGTACTTC
clone_size: .
d_call: .
j_call: TRBJ2-7
v_call: TRBV3-1

cdr3_aa: CASSVARSSDTQYF
cdr3_nt: TGTGCCAGCAGCGTAGCCCGGAGCTCAGATACGCAGTATTTT
clone_size: .
d_call: .
j_call: TRBJ2-3
v_call: TRBV9

cdr3_aa: CASSYRGRETQYF
cdr3_nt: TGTGCCAGCAGCTACAGGGGGCGCGAGACCCAGTACTTC
clone_size: .
d_call: TRBD1
j_call: TRBJ2-5
v_call: TRBV7-8

cdr3_aa: CASSLSTRSETQYF
cdr3_nt: TGCGCCAGCAGCCTCTCTACTAGATCGGAGACCCAGTACTTC
clone_size: .
d_call: .
j_call: TRBJ2-5
v_call: TRBV5-1

cdr3_aa: CASSQDHSSGANVLTF
cdr3_nt: TGTGCCAGCAGCCAGGACCACAGCTCTGGGGCCAACGTCCTGACTTTC
clone_size: .
d_call: .
j_call: TRBJ2-6
v_call: TRBV4-2

cdr3_aa: CASRPIAGEYNEQFF
cdr3_nt: TGTGCCAGCAGGCCTATAGCGGGGGAGTACAATGAGCAGTTCTTC
clone_size: .
d_call: TRBD2
j_call: TRBJ2-1
v_call: TRBV13

cdr3_aa: CSVVVTETQYF
cdr3_nt: TGCAGCGTCGTTGTAACGGAGACCCAGTACTTC
clone_size: .
d_call: .
j_call: TRBJ2-5
v_call: TRBV29-1

cdr3_aa: CASSKDRGDEQFF
cdr3_nt: TGTGCCAGTAGCAAAGACAGGGGAGATGAGCAGTTCTTC
clone_size: .
d_call: TRBD1
j_call: TRBJ2-1
v_call: TRBV19

cdr3_aa: CASSVGMFGDYEQYF
cdr3_nt: TGTGCCAGCAGCGTAGGGATGTTTGGTGACTACGAGCAGTACTTC
clone_size: .
d_call: .
j_call: TRBJ2-7
v_call: TRBV9

cdr3_aa: CASSLLRGSNQPQHF
cdr3_nt: TGTGCCAGCAGTTTATTGAGGGGAAGCAATCAGCCCCAGCATTTT
clone_size: .
d_call: .
j_call: TRBJ1-5
v_call: TRBV12-3/TRBV12-4

cdr3_aa: CSVELTRGYNEQFF
cdr3_nt: TGCAGCGTTGAATTGACTAGGGGATACAATGAGCAGTTCTTC
clone_size: .
d_call: .
j_call: TRBJ2-1
v_call: TRBV29-1

cdr3_aa: CASSLSERQETQYF
cdr3_nt: TGTGCCAGCAGCTTGTCCGAGCGGCAAGAGACCCAGTACTTC
clone_size: .
d_call: .
j_call: TRBJ2-5
v_call: TRBV5-6

cdr3_aa: CASSLARKETQYF
cdr3_nt: TGTGCCAGCAGCTTAGCTCGGAAAGAGACCCAGTACTTC
clone_size: .
d_call: .
j_call: TRBJ2-5
v_call: TRBV7-7

cdr3_aa: CASSRDAAGGYTF
cdr3_nt: TGTGCCAGCAGCAGGGACGCCGCGGGTGGCTACACCTTC
clone_size: once
d_call: .
j_call: TRBJ1-2
v_call: TRBV12-3/TRBV12-4